The clone carrying this T cell receptor beta chain came up many times. These data are taken from a study of blood T cell repertoires in COVID-19. Study context: The United States, Italy and Spain were the sources of the acute and convalescent COVID-19 samples.

This table comes from immunoSEQ multiplex PCR, and its TCRdb copy is limited to in-frame clones, with some not included. Of about 270,000 clones listed, around 89% are singletons. The study recruited people aged about 18 to 95 years across approximately 23 US areas. Clinical histories supplied by participants themselves formed the basis of cohort assignment. Sequencing input: PBMCs or T cells enriched from blood (not recorded which). This clonotype originated in a woman in her thirties with acute COVID-19.

DNA for the CDR3: TGTGCCAGCAGCTTAGATCGGAGGAGGGCAAATGAGCAGTTCTTC. Protein sequence: CASSLDRRRANEQFF. The chain links TRBV11-3 to TRBJ2-1, with D perhaps matching TRBD2 (6 bases). From germline, CDR1 is SGHNT and CDR2 YENEEA. The CDR3 has 15 residues. V dropped 0 bases and J dropped 7 bases, with 13 bases sitting between them.